The clone carrying this TCR beta chain was observed a single time. Profiling of TCR beta VDJ combinations and CDR3 sequences used genomic DNA as template. MiXCR, applied by TCRdb to the reads, yields one record per CDR3 protein. The sample has 160,000 or so distinct CDR3 sequences, 48% seen once. The data were taken from a study of CD8+CD57+ T cells in acquired aplastic anemia. Sequenced patients had shown CD8+CD57+ cell expansion by flow cytometry. Every patient presented with severe acquired aplastic anemia. V lost 5 bases and J lost 3; bases outside the gene matches: 4. CDR1 and CDR2 (germline): LNHNV, YYDKDF (reference sequence). The CDR3 has 14 amino acids.

The V gene is TRBV15, the J gene TRBJ2-7; 10 nucleotides match TRBD1. Sequencing was done on a sample of sorted CD4+, CD8+, or CD8+CD57+ T cells (not recorded which) from PBMCs. The source is a human donor with aplastic anemia. In DNA, the CDR3 is TGTGCCACCAGCGACCGGGACAGGGGCTACGAGCAGTACTTC. Translated, it gives CATSDRDRGYEQYF. The variable domain in full, completed from reference TRBV15 and TRBJ2-7, reads DAMVIQNPRYQVTQFGKPVTLSCSQTLNHNVMYWYQQKSSQAPKLLFHYYDKDFNNEADTPDNFQSRRPNTSFCFLDIRSPGLGDTAMYLCATSDRDRGYEQYFGPGTRLTVT.